One and the same sample provided the 9 T cell receptor beta chains below, sequenced in a study of T-cell reconstitution after alpha-beta-depleted transplantation in children. This sample's TCRbeta library carried unique molecular identifier barcodes. TCRdb re-analysed the PCR reads in MiXCR, keeping a single row per CDR3 protein. The sample records around 450,000 distinct CDR3 sequences, around two fifths being singletons. Sequencing used PBMCs, obtained before TCRalphabeta/CD19-depleted stem cell transplant. The receptors come from a girl aged 2 to 10 with aplastic anemia, due to receive a stem cell transplant.

The rearrangement joins TRBV7-9 to TRBJ2-1; the match to TRBD2 covers 11 bases. V was pared by 4 bases and J by 7 bases, with 12 bases of the junction left unmatched. CDR3 size: 17 residues. The germline CDR1 and CDR2 sequences are SEHNR and FQNEAQ (reference sequence). The DNA for the CDR3 is TGTGCCAGCAGCTCTCAACTAGCGGGGGTCACCCGAAATGAGCAGTTCTTC. Translating it yields CASSSQLAGVTRNEQFF.

This clonotype was detected ten times or more. The J gene is TRBJ2-3, the V gene TRBV12-3 or TRBV12-4; 8 positions agree with TRBD2. This CDR3 spans 17 amino acids. V gave up 3 bases and J gave up 1 base; unmatched junction bases: 9. CDR3 loop: CASSFLGGRRGTDTQYF. CDR3 in DNA: TGTGCCAGCAGTTTCCTCGGCGGGAGGAGGGGCACAGATACGCAGTATTTT.

This clonotype was recorded a few times. J is TRBJ2-4 and V is TRBV5-1, with TRBD2 matching 7 bases. Per the germline V gene, CDR1 is SGHRS and CDR2 is YFSETQ. CDR3 length equals 16 residues. With V trimmed by 0 bases and J by 1 base, 4 bases remained unmatched. CDR3 sequence (DNA): TGCGCCAGCAGCTTGGTCGGGGGGACCGCCAAAAACATTCAGTACTTC. This codes for CASSLVGGTAKNIQYF.

The sample holds a few counts of this clonotype. This chain links TRBV19 with TRBJ1-2; D remains unclear. From germline, CDR1 is LNHDA and CDR2 SQIVND (reference sequence). This CDR3 has 12 residues. V dropped 3 bases and J dropped 4 bases, with 6 bases sitting between them. CDR3 in DNA: TGTGCCAGTAGTATTGCGGGCTATGGCTACACCTTC. Its translation: CASSIAGYGYTF.

The table lists this clonotype with a few counts. V gene TRBV7-3 combines with J gene TRBJ1-1; D is perhaps TRBD1 (5 bases). The CDR3 contains 14 residues. CDR1 SGHTA and CDR2 FQGTGA come from the germline V gene. Between the trimmed V and J ends, which lost 1 base and 3 bases, there was a span of 9 bases. As DNA, the CDR3 is TGTGCCAGCAGCTTAATGGGGCGGGACACTGAAGCTTTCTTT. This sequence encodes CASSLMGRDTEAFF.

This chain uses TRBV12-3 or TRBV12-4 with TRBJ2-3, with D tentatively TRBD2 (6 bases). The CDR3 has 13 residues. Deletions cut 2 bases from V and 4 bases from J, with 7 bases between. The CDR3 bases are TGTGCCAGCAGTTTACTAGCGCCAGATACGCAGTATTTT. It translates to CASSLLAPDTQYF.

The chain uses TRBV9 and TRBJ1-2; D is unresolved. The CDR3 spans 15 residues. Trimming cost V 0 bases and J 3 bases, with 12 bases left between them. Per the germline V gene, CDR1 is SGDLS and CDR2 is YYNGEE. For the CDR3, the DNA is TGTGCCAGCAGCGTAGATTCCGGGTCCTACTATGGCTACACCTTC. Amino acids: CASSVDSGSYYGYTF.

The V call is TRBV20-1, the J call TRBJ2-7; D is possibly TRBD1 or TRBD2 (5 bases each). V lost 8 bases, J lost 5 bases, and 13 bases lay in between. The CDR3 extends over 11 amino acids. Germline V gene sequence: CDR1 DFQATT, CDR2 SNEGSKA (reference sequence). The CDR3 region has the DNA TGCAGTCTGGAGAGGGGCGACGAGCAGTACTTC. Protein product: CSLERGDEQYF.

This clonotype was seen ten or more times. This CDR3 reads CSAPRGDRGANQPQHF. CDR3 bases: TGCAGTGCCCCTAGGGGGGACAGGGGGGCCAATCAGCCCCAGCATTTT. The V and J genes are TRBV20-1 and TRBJ1-5; 11 bases are shared with TRBD1. V lost 6 bases, J lost 3 bases, and 10 bases stayed unmatched. The CDR3 spans 16 residues. Per germline, CDR1 DFQATT and CDR2 SNEGSKA (reference sequence).